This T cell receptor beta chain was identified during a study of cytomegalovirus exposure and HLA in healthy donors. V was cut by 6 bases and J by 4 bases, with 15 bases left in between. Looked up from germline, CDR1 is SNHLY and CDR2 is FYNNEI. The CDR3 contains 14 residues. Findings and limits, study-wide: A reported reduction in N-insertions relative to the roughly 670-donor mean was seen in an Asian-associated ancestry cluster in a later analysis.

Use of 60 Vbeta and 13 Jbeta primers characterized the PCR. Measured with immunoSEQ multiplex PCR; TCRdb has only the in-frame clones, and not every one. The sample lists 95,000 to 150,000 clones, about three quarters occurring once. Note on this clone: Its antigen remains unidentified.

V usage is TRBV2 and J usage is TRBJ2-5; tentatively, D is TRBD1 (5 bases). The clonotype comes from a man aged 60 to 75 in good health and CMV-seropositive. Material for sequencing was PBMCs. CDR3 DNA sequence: TGTGCCAGCAGCACAGACAGCTATTCAGAGACCCAGTACTTC. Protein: CASSTDSYSETQYF.